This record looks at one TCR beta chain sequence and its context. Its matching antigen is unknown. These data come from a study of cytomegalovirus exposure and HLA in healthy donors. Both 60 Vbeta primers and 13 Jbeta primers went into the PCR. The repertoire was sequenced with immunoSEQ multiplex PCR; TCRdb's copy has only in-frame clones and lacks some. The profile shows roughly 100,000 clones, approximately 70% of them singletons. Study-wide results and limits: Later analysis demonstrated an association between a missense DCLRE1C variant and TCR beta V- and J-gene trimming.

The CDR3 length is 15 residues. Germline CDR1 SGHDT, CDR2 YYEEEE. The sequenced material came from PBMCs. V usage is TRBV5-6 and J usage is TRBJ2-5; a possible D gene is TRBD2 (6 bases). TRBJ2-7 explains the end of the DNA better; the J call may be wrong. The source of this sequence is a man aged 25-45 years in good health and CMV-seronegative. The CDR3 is CASSFWDSPSYEQYF. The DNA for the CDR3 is TGTGCCAGCAGCTTTTGGGACTCCCCGTCCTACGAGCAGTACTTC.